The rows below give T cell receptor beta chains drawn from one sample of a study of T-cell memory formation after mild COVID-19. In TCRdb, the 5' RACE reads were re-called with MiXCR into one record per CDR3 protein. The top ten hold 20% to 25% of the sample, which has under 250,000 distinct CDR3 sequences, 8% to 10% seen once. Source material: PBMCs or a T cell subset sorted from them (not recorded which). These receptors all come from a young man who had mild COVID-19 (a few samples of this study predate the infection). Cell type and time point are not known. Each CDR3 is given with its conserved first and last residue. Fields, in order: D gene, V gene, J gene, clone size, CDR3 protein, CDR3 DNA. A D gene is named only where the DNA matches it firmly. Part of the rows lack a size; the others show once, few, many or a class for expanded clones.

>.|TRBV11-2|TRBJ1-5|.
CASSLEPGSNQPQHF
TGTGCCAGCAGCTTAGAGCCAGGCAGCAATCAGCCCCAGCATTTT
>TRBD2|TRBV5-1|TRBJ2-2|many
CASSRGTSGGPNTGELFF
TGCGCCAGCAGTCGTGGGACTAGCGGGGGGCCGAACACCGGGGAGCTGTTTTTT
>.|TRBV12-3/TRBV12-4|TRBJ1-2|few
CATWGVNYGYTF
TGTGCCACATGGGGGGTTAACTATGGCTACACCTTC
>.|TRBV5-1|TRBJ2-1|many
CASSDRTDNEQFF
TGCGCCAGCAGCGACAGGACGGACAATGAGCAGTTCTTC
>.|TRBV20-1|TRBJ1-2|.
CSARDWVGGYTF
TGCAGTGCTAGAGATTGGGTTGGGGGCTACACCTTC
>.|TRBV6-5|TRBJ2-1|.
CASSPGGPAREQFF
TGTGCCAGCAGTCCCGGGGGACCCGCTCGTGAGCAGTTCTTC
>.|TRBV7-9|TRBJ1-1|.
CASTTGQRNTEAFF
TGTGCCAGCACCACTGGACAGAGGAACACTGAAGCTTTCTTT
>.|TRBV5-6|TRBJ1-1|many
CASFLGTANTEAFF
TGTGCCAGCTTTCTCGGGACGGCAAACACTGAAGCTTTCTTT
>.|TRBV5-1|TRBJ1-1|many
CASSLVEGNTEAFF
TGCGCCAGCAGCTTGGTCGAGGGGAACACTGAAGCTTTCTTT
>TRBD2|TRBV11-2|TRBJ2-1|few
CASRRGLAGSEQFF
TGTGCCAGCCGACGGGGACTAGCGGGGAGTGAGCAGTTCTTC
>.|TRBV4-3|TRBJ2-5|few
CASSLSGYQETQYF
TGCGCCAGCAGCTTAAGCGGATACCAAGAGACCCAGTACTTC
>.|TRBV3-1|TRBJ2-5|few
CASSRQQETQYF
TGTGCCAGCTCGCGACAGCAAGAGACCCAGTACTTC
>.|TRBV6-6|TRBJ2-2|few
CASSYGSGELFF
TGTGCCAGCAGTTACGGGTCCGGGGAGCTGTTTTTT
>.|TRBV9|TRBJ2-5|.
CASSVNSGTGETQYF
TGTGCCAGCAGCGTAAACAGCGGAACGGGTGAGACCCAGTACTTC
>.|TRBV9|TRBJ1-6|.
CASSVAGGIGSPLHF
TGTGCCAGCAGCGTAGCGGGGGGAATAGGGTCACCCCTCCACTTT
>.|TRBV12-3/TRBV12-4|TRBJ2-3|.
CASSFAQGAGGTDTQYF
TGTGCCAGCAGTTTCGCTCAGGGGGCGGGGGGCACAGATACGCAGTATTTT
>.|TRBV9|TRBJ2-7|.
CASSVRFGQGGDEQYF
TGTGCCAGCAGCGTAAGGTTCGGGCAGGGGGGAGACGAGCAGTACTTC
>.|TRBV6-2/TRBV6-3|TRBJ2-5|.
CASSNIEGRETQYF
TGTGCCAGCAGTAACATCGAGGGACGGGAGACCCAGTACTTC
>.|TRBV6-5|TRBJ2-5|.
CASRPPAPKSWSETQYF
TGTGCCAGCAGACCTCCGGCACCAAAATCCTGGTCGGAGACCCAGTACTTC
>TRBD1|TRBV5-1|TRBJ1-1|many
CASSLVGTGGAYTEAFF
TGCGCCAGCAGCTTGGTCGGGACAGGGGGCGCGTACACTGAAGCTTTCTTT
>.|TRBV29-1|TRBJ2-1|.
CSVEALGDNEQFF
TGCAGCGTTGAGGCCCTCGGGGACAATGAGCAGTTCTTC
>.|TRBV7-9|TRBJ1-1|few
CASSLVLGTGNTEAFF
TGTGCCAGCAGCTTAGTACTTGGAACGGGCAACACTGAAGCTTTCTTT
>TRBD2|TRBV4-3|TRBJ2-2|few
CASSQDLVAGGRDTGELFF
TGCGCCAGCAGCCAAGATCTGGTAGCGGGGGGCCGGGACACCGGGGAGCTGTTTTTT
>TRBD1|TRBV11-2|TRBJ2-5|many
CASSPGGTQETQYF
TGTGCCAGCAGCCCAGGGGGTACCCAAGAGACCCAGTACTTC
>.|TRBV18|TRBJ2-4|.
CASSLTEANIQYF
TGTGCCAGCTCACTGACAGAGGCGAACATTCAGTACTTC
>TRBD1|TRBV7-6|TRBJ2-3|few
CASSAGQGGYTQYF
TGTGCCAGCAGCGCGGGACAGGGTGGCTATACGCAGTATTTT
>TRBD2|TRBV5-1|TRBJ2-4|many
CASSLTGGEKNIQYF
TGCGCCAGCAGCCTTACCGGGGGGGAGAAAAACATTCAGTACTTC
>TRBD1|TRBV29-1|TRBJ1-1|.
CSTIQGAENTEAFF
TGCAGCACCATACAGGGGGCCGAGAACACTGAAGCTTTCTTT
>TRBD2|TRBV5-1|TRBJ2-7|many
CASSSSPGGRSTAYEQYF
TGCGCCAGCAGCTCATCGCCAGGCGGGAGAAGTACGGCCTACGAGCAGTACTTC